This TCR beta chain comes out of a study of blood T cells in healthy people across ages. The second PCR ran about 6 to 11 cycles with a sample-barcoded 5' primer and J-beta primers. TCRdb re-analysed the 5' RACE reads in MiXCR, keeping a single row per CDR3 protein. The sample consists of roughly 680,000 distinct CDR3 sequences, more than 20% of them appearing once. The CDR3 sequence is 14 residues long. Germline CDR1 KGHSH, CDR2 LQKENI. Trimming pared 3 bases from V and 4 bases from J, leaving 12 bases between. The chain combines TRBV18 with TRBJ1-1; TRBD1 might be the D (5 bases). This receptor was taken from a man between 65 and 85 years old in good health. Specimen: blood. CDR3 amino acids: CASSPRGDVTEAFF. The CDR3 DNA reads TGTGCCAGCTCACCGCGAGGGGACGTCACTGAAGCTTTCTTT. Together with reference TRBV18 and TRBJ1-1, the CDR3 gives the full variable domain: NAGVMQNPRHLVRRRGQEARLRCSPMKGHSHVYWYRQLPEEGLKFMVYLQKENIIDESGMPKERFSAEFPKEGPSILRIQQVVRGDSAAYFCASSPRGDVTEAFFGQGTRLTVV.